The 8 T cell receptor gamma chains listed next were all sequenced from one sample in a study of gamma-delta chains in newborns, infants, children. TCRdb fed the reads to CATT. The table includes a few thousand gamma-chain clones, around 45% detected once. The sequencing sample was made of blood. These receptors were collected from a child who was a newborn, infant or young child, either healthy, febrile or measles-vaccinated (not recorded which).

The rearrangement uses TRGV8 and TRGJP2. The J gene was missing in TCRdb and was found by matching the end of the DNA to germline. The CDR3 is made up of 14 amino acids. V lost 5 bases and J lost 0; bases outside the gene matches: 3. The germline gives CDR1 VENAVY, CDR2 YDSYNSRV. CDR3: CATWVYSSDWIKTF. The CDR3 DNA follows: TGTGCCACCTGGGTTTATAGTAGTGATTGGATCAAGACGTTT.

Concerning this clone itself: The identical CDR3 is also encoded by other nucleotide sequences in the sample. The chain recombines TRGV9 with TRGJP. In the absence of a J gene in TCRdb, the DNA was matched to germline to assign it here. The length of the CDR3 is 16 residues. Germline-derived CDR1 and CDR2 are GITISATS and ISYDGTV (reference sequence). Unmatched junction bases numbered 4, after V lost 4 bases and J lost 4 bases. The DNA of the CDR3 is TGTGCCTTGTGGGACCGTCAAGAGTTGGGCAAAAAAATCAAGGTATTT. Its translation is CALWDRQELGKKIKVF.

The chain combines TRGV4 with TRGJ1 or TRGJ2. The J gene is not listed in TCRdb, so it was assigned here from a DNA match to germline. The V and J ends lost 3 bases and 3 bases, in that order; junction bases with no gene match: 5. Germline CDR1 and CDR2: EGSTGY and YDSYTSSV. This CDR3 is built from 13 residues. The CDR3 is CATWDTPYYKKLF. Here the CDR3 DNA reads TGTGCCACCTGGGATACTCCTTATTATAAGAAACTCTTT.

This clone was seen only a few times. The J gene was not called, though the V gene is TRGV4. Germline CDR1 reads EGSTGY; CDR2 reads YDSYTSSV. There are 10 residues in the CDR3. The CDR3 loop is CATWDVKELF. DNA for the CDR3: TGTGCCACCTGGGATGTCAAGGAACTCTTT.

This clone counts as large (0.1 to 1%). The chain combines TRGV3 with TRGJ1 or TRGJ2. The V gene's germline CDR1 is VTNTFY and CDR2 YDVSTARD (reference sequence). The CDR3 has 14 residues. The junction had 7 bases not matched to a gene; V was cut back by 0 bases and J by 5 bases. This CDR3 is CATWDRPINYKKLF. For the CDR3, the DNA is TGTGCCACCTGGGACAGGCCTATAAATTATAAGAAACTCTTT.

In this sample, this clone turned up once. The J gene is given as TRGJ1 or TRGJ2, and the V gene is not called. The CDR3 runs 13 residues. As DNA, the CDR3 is TGTGCCACCTTGGACAGGCATTATTATAAGAAACTCTTT. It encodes CATLDRHYYKKLF.

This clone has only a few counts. The CDR3 here is CATWDRKKLF. For the CDR3, the DNA is TGTGCCACCTGGGATCGGAAGAAACTCTTT. The chain combines TRGV5 with TRGJ1 or TRGJ2. TCRdb lists no J gene, so it was determined here by aligning the DNA to germline. Germline CDR1 is VINAFY and CDR2 is YDVSNSKD. The CDR3 has 10 amino acids. J lost 10 bases, V lost 4 bases, and 4 bases had no gene match.

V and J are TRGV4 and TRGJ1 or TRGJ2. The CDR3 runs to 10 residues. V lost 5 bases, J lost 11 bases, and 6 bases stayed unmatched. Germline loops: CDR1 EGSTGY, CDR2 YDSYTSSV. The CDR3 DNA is TGTGCCACCTGGGGGGGTCAGAAACTCTTT. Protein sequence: CATWGGQKLF.